This TCR beta chain was obtained from a study of blood T cell repertoires in COVID-19. This CDR3 region has 14 residues. V was clipped by 4 bases and J by 5 bases; unmatched bases: 9. In germline, CDR1 is SGHRS, CDR2 YFSETQ. The method was immunoSEQ multiplex PCR; TCRdb's version includes in-frame clones alone and lacks a portion of them. Of approximately 500,000 clones listed, approximately 91% were seen once; the top ten hold under 8.5%. The sequence derives from a woman aged 50 to 65 with COVID-19, enrolled during active disease. The chain employs TRBV5-1 and TRBJ2-7, with TRBD2 identical over 7 bases. Source material: peripheral blood. This CDR3 reads CASSDSRGVDEQYF. As DNA, the CDR3 is TGCGCCAGCAGCGATTCACGGGGGGTCGACGAGCAGTACTTC. The full variable domain, rest sourced from reference TRBV5-1 and TRBJ2-7, is KAGVTQTPRYLIKTRGQQVTLSCSPISGHRSVSWYQQTPGQGLQFLFEYFSETQRNKGNFPGRFSGRQFSNSRSEMNVSTLELGDSALYLCASSDSRGVDEQYFGPGTRLTVT.